This T cell receptor (beta chain) derives from a study of CD8+ T cells in alopecia areata. As for the study in general: Treatment comprised oral tofacitinib, 5 to 10 mg twice daily, in treated patients. General study points: Normal-skin resident alphabeta T cells also appear among scalp sample sequences. Clonality was higher in lesional than normal scalp, especially in alopecia totalis/universalis.

V was cut by 5 bases and J by 5 bases, with 8 bases left in between. The CDR3 sequence is 12 residues long. Germline-derived CDR1 and CDR2 are SGHTA and FQGNSA. RNA, once extracted, was reverse transcribed into cDNA for use as the sequencing template. The table came from immunoSEQ multiplex PCR; TCRdb's copy has only in-frame clones and leaves some out. The table has about 160,000 clones, over 80% seen once; the top ten hold about 15%. As part of sample collection, lesional scalp punch biopsies and peripheral blood were taken from alopecia areata patients. Remarks on this clone: Its specificity is not known.

The sample was CD8+ T cells sorted from blood, taken at week 0. The TCR was taken from a human donor with alopecia areata. V is TRBV7-2 and J is TRBJ2-3; no clear D gene. CDR3 residues: CASSEARDTQYF. DNA for the CDR3: TGTGCCAGCAGCGAGGCCAGAGATACGCAGTATTTT.